A single sample is the source of the 30 T cell receptor beta chains below, sequenced in a study of OX40 agonist ivuxolimab in advanced cancers. The assay was immunoSEQ multiplex PCR, and TCRdb's table has in-frame clones only and misses some. The top ten clones hold 0.7% to 0.9% of a sample with under 100,000 clones, over 65% of them seen once. The sequencing here drew on CD4+ or CD8+ T cells sorted from blood, taken in a trial of the OX40 agonist ivuxolimab. Receptors were obtained from an adult with an advanced solid tumor such as melanoma, head and neck, liver or kidney cancer.

The chain uses TRBV4-3 and TRBJ2-6; TRBD2 matches 11 bases. The CDR3 extends over 18 amino acids. Per germline, CDR1 LGHNA and CDR2 YSLEER. V shed 4 bases and J 0 bases; nucleotides not matched to a gene: 5. The CDR3 region has the DNA TGCGCCAGCAGCCCGACTAGCGGGGCAAGCTCTGGGGCCAACGTCCTGACTTTC. As protein: CASSPTSGASSGANVLTF.

This clone was counted many times. This rearrangement joins TRBV5-4 to TRBJ2-5; 8 nucleotides match TRBD1. Losses at the gene ends were 4 bases for V and 4 bases for J; bases not matched to a gene: 12. CDR3 length equals 16 residues. CDR1 and CDR2 from the germline V gene are SGHNT and YYREEE (reference sequence). The CDR3 nucleotides are TGTGCCAGCAGCCCGGGGTTGGCGGACAGGGCAGAGACCCAGTACTTC. It encodes CASSPGLADRAETQYF. The variable domain in full, completed from reference TRBV5-4 and TRBJ2-5, reads ETGVTQSPTHLIKTRGQQVTLRCSSQSGHNTVSWYQQALGQGPQFIFQYYREEENGRGNFPPRFSGLQFPNYSSELNVNALELDDSALYLCASSPGLADRAETQYFGPGTRLLVL.

The rearrangement links TRBV18 to TRBJ2-1; D not resolved. The CDR3 is 16 residues long. The V and J ends lost 3 bases and 5 bases respectively, with 17 bases between them. Germline V gives CDR1 KGHSH, CDR2 LQKENI. CDR3 bases: TGTGCCAGCTCACCCCGTTGGGGTCTACTGGACAATGAGCAGTTCTTC. Amino acids: CASSPRWGLLDNEQFF.

This rearrangement joins TRBV18 to TRBJ1-2, with 8 bases aligning to TRBD1. The CDR3 has 16 residues. V trimming: 3 bases; J trimming: 3 bases; junction bases outside the gene matches: 9. Germline loops: CDR1 KGHSH, CDR2 LQKENI. The CDR3 coding sequence is TGTGCCAGCTCACCCCAATCAGGGGGCGCCCACTATGGCTACACCTTC. It is translated as CASSPQSGGAHYGYTF.

The chain is built from TRBV7-9 and TRBJ1-6, with D possibly being TRBD1 (6 bases). The V gene lost 0 bases and the J gene lost 5 bases, with 11 bases spanning the gap. Germline V lookup: CDR1 SEHNR, CDR2 FQNEAQ (reference sequence). CDR3 size: 16 residues. The CDR3 here is CASSLAEYRDNSPLHF. In DNA, the CDR3 is TGTGCCAGCAGCTTAGCAGAATACAGGGATAATTCACCCCTCCACTTT.

This clone has just one count. The chain employs TRBV9 and TRBJ1-1, with a weak D call TRBD1 (5 bases). Trimming took 4 bases from V and 4 from J, leaving 14 bases between them. Germline assignment: CDR1 SGDLS and CDR2 YYNGEE. This CDR3 comprises 14 residues. CDR3 coding DNA: TGTGCCAGCAGCCAAATAGGAGGGGCCACTGAAGCTTTCTTT. Protein: CASSQIGGATEAFF.

In its sample, this clone was seen a few times. The rearrangement links TRBV5-1 to TRBJ2-7, with 7 nucleotides matching TRBD1. CDR1 is SGHRS, CDR2 YFSETQ, per germline. V shed 2 bases and J 5 bases; nucleotides not matched to a gene: 10. The CDR3 extends over 15 amino acids. The CDR3 is CASSFRTGANHEQYF. The CDR3 DNA reads TGCGCCAGCAGCTTTCGGACAGGAGCCAACCACGAGCAGTACTTC.

This chain uses TRBV11-2 with TRBJ2-1; 11 positions agree with TRBD2. CDR1 and CDR2 (germline): SGHAT, FQNNGV. The CDR3 covers 17 residues. V trimming: 6 bases; J trimming: 6 bases; junction bases outside the gene matches: 13. DNA of the CDR3: TGTGCCAGCAGACCGAAATTGGGGCTAGCGGGGGGCAATGAGCAGTTCTTC. This sequence encodes CASRPKLGLAGGNEQFF.

The gene calls are TRBV18 and TRBJ1-4, with D unclear. The CDR3 consists of 14 residues. Trimming removed 6 bases from V and 5 bases from J, with 13 bases in between. Germline values: CDR1 KGHSH, CDR2 LQKENI. CDR3 amino acids: CASSPQDLNEKLFF. In DNA form, the CDR3 reads TGTGCCAGCTCTCCTCAGGACCTAAATGAAAAACTGTTTTTT.

The J gene is TRBJ2-2, the V gene TRBV19; the match to TRBD1 covers 11 bases. The V segment lost 5 bases and the J segment 3 bases; nucleotides outside the gene matches: 5. Germline assignment: CDR1 LNHDA and CDR2 SQIVND (reference sequence). This CDR3 spans 16 amino acids. In DNA form, the CDR3 reads TGTGCCAGTAGTCGCGGACAGGGGGCTGACACCGGGGAGCTGTTTTTT. It specifies CASSRGQGADTGELFF. Based on the CDR3 plus reference TRBV19 and TRBJ2-2, the full variable domain is DGGITQSPKYLFRKEGQNVTLSCEQNLNHDAMYWYRQDPGQGLRLIYYSQIVNDFQKGDIAEGYSVSREKKESFPLTVTSAQKNPTAFYLCASSRGQGADTGELFFGEGSRLTVL.

This chain links TRBV19 with TRBJ1-5; unclear D gene. CDR3 length: 13 amino acids. CDR1 LNHDA and CDR2 SQIVND come from the germline V gene (reference sequence). V was pared by 5 bases and J by 6 bases, with 11 bases between. The DNA for the CDR3 is TGTGCCAGTAGTCAAGGGAGTACTCAGCCCCAGCATTTT. As protein: CASSQGSTQPQHF.

The chain employs TRBV6-1 and TRBJ2-3; TRBD2 matches at 9 bases. The V and J ends lost 2 bases and 5 bases, in that order; junction bases with no gene match: 5. The CDR3 has 15 amino acids. Germline V gene lookup returns CDR1 MNHNS and CDR2 SASEGT. In nucleotides, the CDR3 is TGTGCCAGCAGTGAAAGCGCTAGCGGGGTAGATACGCAGTATTTT. Its protein is CASSESASGVDTQYF.

The chain uses TRBV7-3 and TRBJ2-1, with D possibly being TRBD1 or TRBD2 (5 bases each). The length of the CDR3 is 13 residues. V was cut by 3 bases and J by 6 bases, with 9 bases left in between. Germline CDR1 reads SGHTA; CDR2 reads FQGTGA. CDR3 in amino acids: CASSLRGPNEQFF. The DNA of the CDR3 is TGTGCCAGCAGCTTGAGGGGTCCCAATGAGCAGTTCTTC. The variable domain in full, completed from reference TRBV7-3 and TRBJ2-1, reads GAGVSQTPSNKVTEKGKYVELRCDPISGHTALYWYRQSLGQGPEFLIYFQGTGAADDSGLPNDRFFAVRPEGSVSTLKIQRTERGDSAVYLCASSLRGPNEQFFGPGTRLTVL.

This rearrangement joins TRBV7-2 to TRBJ1-5; the D is unclear. The CDR3 covers 14 residues. V lost 5 bases and J 9 bases, leaving 17 bases between the germline ends. Germline V gene data show CDR1 as SGHTA and CDR2 as FQGNSA. The DNA of the CDR3 is TGTGCCAGCAGCCTGAATAAGTTGGGTAGGCCCCAGCATTTT. It specifies CASSLNKLGRPQHF.

This chain joins TRBV5-1 and TRBJ2-2; 10 nucleotides line up with TRBD2. CDR1 is SGHRS and CDR2 is YFSETQ in the germline V gene. V shed 4 bases and J 6 bases; nucleotides not matched to a gene: 3. The CDR3 is made up of 14 amino acids. CDR3 sequence (DNA): TGCGCCAGCAGCCCCGGGACTAGCGCCGGGGAGCTGTTTTTT. This sequence encodes CASSPGTSAGELFF.

A few counts support this clone. Other DNA sequences in the same sample also yield this CDR3. The CDR3 nucleotides read TGTGCCAGCAGTTTATCAGGACTCGGAAACACCATATATTTT. As protein: CASSLSGLGNTIYF. The V call is TRBV27, the J call TRBJ1-3; D unclear. Germline assignment: CDR1 MNHEY and CDR2 SMNVEV (reference sequence). The germline V and J ends were trimmed by 0 bases and 4 bases, with 7 bases remaining between them. The CDR3 contains 14 residues.

The J gene is TRBJ2-2, the V gene TRBV29-1, with 10 bases aligning to TRBD2. The V gene end was trimmed by 7 bases and the J gene end by 7 bases; junction bases not matched to a gene: 12. Germline V CDR1 and CDR2: SQVTM, ANQGSEA. The CDR3 consists of 15 residues. As DNA, the CDR3 is TGCAGCGCTGGTCTAGCGGGGGATACAAACGGGGAGCTGTTTTTT. Translating it yields CSAGLAGDTNGELFF.

The gene calls are TRBV18 and TRBJ1-1; D remains ambiguous. Germline CDR1 KGHSH, CDR2 LQKENI. The CDR3 is 14 amino acids. Between the trimmed V and J ends, which lost 0 bases and 7 bases, there was a span of 12 bases. The CDR3 sequence is CASSPPSHSNEAFF. In DNA, the CDR3 is TGTGCCAGCTCACCACCGTCCCACAGCAATGAAGCTTTCTTT.

About this clone: Compared with germline, one end of the junction differs, possibly owing to a read error. The rearrangement links TRBV18 to TRBJ1-4; D call uncertain. This CDR3 region has 14 residues. Per germline, CDR1 KGHSH and CDR2 LQKENI. The CDR3 bases are TGTGCCAGCTCACCAACCTTCTCTGCTCGGGTAGAAGTTTTT. This sequence encodes CASSPTFSARVEVF. Based on the CDR3 plus reference TRBV18 and TRBJ1-4, the full variable domain is NAGVMQNPRHLVRRRGQEARLRCSPMKGHSHVYWYRQLPEEGLKFMVYLQKENIIDESGMPKERFSAEFPKEGPSILRIQQVVRGDSAAYFCASSPTFSARVEVFGSGTQLSVL.

The chain uses TRBV7-2 and TRBJ1-2, with D perhaps TRBD1 (5 bases). The V gene's germline CDR1 is SGHTA and CDR2 FQGNSA. V was shortened by 5 bases and J by 7 bases, with 14 bases between the two germline ends. The CDR3 loop spans 13 amino acids. The CDR3: CASSNPTVLGYTF. DNA of the CDR3: TGTGCCAGCAGCAATCCGACAGTGCTTGGCTACACCTTC.

Only a few counts were recorded for this clone. The chain links TRBV5-1 to TRBJ2-7; 10 bases are a match to TRBD1. The CDR3 covers 15 residues. Looked up from germline, CDR1 is SGHRS and CDR2 is YFSETQ. Unmatched junction bases numbered 5, after V lost 3 bases and J lost 2 bases. CDR3 residues: CASSSQTGGTYEQYF. In DNA, the CDR3 is TGCGCCAGCAGCTCACAGACAGGGGGCACCTACGAGCAGTACTTC.

The rearrangement joins TRBV11-1 to TRBJ1-2; 9 positions agree with TRBD1. The CDR3 contains 14 residues. Germline V lookup: CDR1 SGHAT, CDR2 FQDESV (reference sequence). The junction had 8 bases not matched to a gene; V was cut back by 4 bases and J by 8 bases. Written as DNA, the CDR3 is TGTGCCAGCAGCTCCAGGGGACAGGGTAAAGGCTACACCTTC. Its protein is CASSSRGQGKGYTF.

This sequence joins TRBV29-1 and TRBJ1-1, with a weak D call TRBD1 (5 bases). V lost 5 bases and J lost 4, with 17 bases in between. In germline, CDR1 is SQVTM, CDR2 ANQGSEA. The CDR3 extends over 14 amino acids. The CDR3 spells CSVRDPGGSTEAFF. The DNA for the CDR3 is TGCAGCGTTAGGGACCCCGGGGGGAGCACTGAAGCTTTCTTT.

This clone was seen a single time. The chain joins TRBV7-2 to TRBJ2-5, with D perhaps TRBD1 (6 bases). The CDR3 is 14 residues long. Germline V gene lookup returns CDR1 SGHTA and CDR2 FQGNSA. The V end was cut by 1 base, the J end by 2 bases, with 8 bases between. DNA for the CDR3: TGTGCCAGCAGCTTAGGACAGGCTCAAGAGACCCAGTACTTC. It translates to CASSLGQAQETQYF. Drawing the rest from reference TRBV7-2 and TRBJ2-5, the complete variable domain is GAGVSQSPSNKVTEKGKDVELRCDPISGHTALYWYRQSLGQGLEFLIYFQGNSAPDKSGLPSDRFSAERTGGSVSTLTIQRTQQEDSAVYLCASSLGQAQETQYFGPGTRLLVL.

The chain employs TRBV19 and TRBJ2-2; 10 positions agree with TRBD2. The V segment lost 1 base and the J segment 6 bases; nucleotides outside the gene matches: 5. The CDR3 extends over 16 amino acids. The germline V gene encodes CDR1 LNHDA and CDR2 SQIVND (reference sequence). CDR3 nucleotides: TGTGCCAGTAGTATAGCCAGCGGGGGGGCATCCGGGGAGCTGTTTTTT. This gives the protein CASSIASGGASGELFF.

V and J are TRBV7-8 and TRBJ2-7, with 9 bases identical to TRBD2. Germline CDR1 reads SGHVS; CDR2 reads FQNEAQ. After removal of 0 bases from V and 5 bases from J, the junction contained 8 bases not matched to a gene. The CDR3 has 16 amino acids. This CDR3 reads CASSLAMGRGGNEQYF. In nucleotides, the CDR3 is TGTGCCAGCAGCTTAGCGATGGGGCGGGGGGGCAACGAGCAGTACTTC.

The CDR3 DNA is TGTGCCAGCAGCCCTAGCCGGGCCCGGGGGGAAAAACTGTTTTTT. Translated: CASSPSRARGEKLFF. V is TRBV9 and J is TRBJ1-4; tentatively, D is TRBD1 (5 bases). Germline V lookup: CDR1 SGDLS, CDR2 YYNGEE. Between the trimmed V and J ends, which lost 4 bases and 8 bases, there was a span of 18 bases. This CDR3 is 15 amino acids long.

The chain joins TRBV5-1 to TRBJ2-3, with TRBD1 as a possible D gene (6 bases). The CDR3 spans 14 residues. Per the germline V gene, CDR1 is SGHRS and CDR2 is YFSETQ. V was cut by 8 bases and J by 3 bases, with 16 bases left in between. CDR3 residues: CASTKTGSTDTQYF. Written as DNA, the CDR3 is TGCGCCAGTACTAAGACAGGATCAACAGATACGCAGTATTTT.

The CDR3 DNA reads TGTGCCAGCAGCGTAGCTAGGGACACTGAAGCTTTCTTT. This encodes CASSVARDTEAFF. V usage is TRBV9 and J usage is TRBJ1-1, with D hard to call. V was pared by 0 bases and J by 3 bases, with 6 bases between. From germline, CDR1 is SGDLS and CDR2 YYNGEE. This CDR3 is built from 13 residues.

The chain links TRBV19 to TRBJ1-6; D not resolved. The germline CDR1 and CDR2 sequences are LNHDA and SQIVND (reference sequence). The CDR3 extends over 13 amino acids. The V end was cut by 7 bases, the J end by 4 bases, with 8 bases between. The CDR3 reads CASTQKYNSPLHF. In DNA form, the CDR3 reads TGTGCCAGTACTCAGAAATATAATTCACCCCTCCACTTT. Full variable domain (missing parts from reference TRBV19 and TRBJ1-6): DGGITQSPKYLFRKEGQNVTLSCEQNLNHDAMYWYRQDPGQGLRLIYYSQIVNDFQKGDIAEGYSVSREKKESFPLTVTSAQKNPTAFYLCASTQKYNSPLHFGNGTRLTVT.